The TCR beta chain under discussion was sequenced for a study of blood T cells in healthy people across ages. Study conclusions and caveats: Total diversity from one million sequenced T cells was likely underestimated. It was the long-lived donors that had more naive CD4+ cells and higher diversity than aged donors.

The authors isolated at least 7 million PBMCs per sample. This clonotype was seen a handful of times. Its antigen is not known. A sample-barcoded 5' primer and a J-beta primer mix were used in a second PCR of roughly 7 to 12 cycles. All cDNA molecules were each tagged by a template-switch adaptor with 12 random nucleotides. Each CDR3 protein is one row after TCRdb ran MiXCR on the 5' RACE reads. The sample contains 550,000 to 750,000 distinct CDR3 sequences, under 25% of which appear only once. Germline CDR1 and CDR2: ENHRY and SYGVKD. This CDR3 has 15 amino acids. Between the trimmed V and J ends, which lost 2 bases and 2 bases, there was a span of 9 bases.

Sequencing was carried out using blood. The source of this sequence is a man in his 70s in good health. The rearrangement links TRBV10-3 to TRBJ2-2; D tentatively reads TRBD1 or TRBD2 (5 bases each). The chain's CDR3 is CAISEGGRNTGELFF. CDR3 nucleotides: TGTGCCATCAGTGAGGGGGGACGAAACACCGGGGAGCTGTTTTTT.